The 19 T cell receptor beta chains presented below share a single source sample, sequenced in a study of circulating CD8 cells and anti-PD-1 response in melanoma. From live CD3+CD8+TCRalphabeta+ cells, four PD-1 and/or TIGIT subsets were sorted. Using about 15 ng of total RNA, TCR libraries were made with the QIAseq Immune Repertoire TCR panel. MiXCR, run by TCRdb on the reads, gives a single entry per CDR3 protein. The sample lists around 280 distinct CDR3 sequences, roughly 10% seen once, with about 64% in the top ten. This specimen consisted of CD8+ T cells from PBMCs, obtained at baseline or after one month of anti-PD-1 therapy (not recorded which). These receptors came from a human donor with melanoma.

This clonotype is classed as large. The rearrangement uses TRBV19 and TRBJ1-5, with a weak D call TRBD1 (5 bases). Per germline, CDR1 LNHDA and CDR2 SQIVND (reference sequence). The CDR3 extends over 14 amino acids. V lost 6 bases, J lost 4 bases, and 13 bases lay in between. CDR3 in amino acids: CASRAGNGNQPQHF. For the CDR3, the DNA is TGTGCCAGTAGGGCAGGGAATGGGAATCAGCCCCAGCATTTT.

In this sample, this clonotype is medium-sized. The chain uses TRBV25-1 and TRBJ2-5; D is tentatively TRBD1 or TRBD2 (5 bases each). The CDR3 loop spans 14 amino acids. The germline V and J ends were trimmed by 3 bases and 1 base, with 9 bases remaining between them. Germline CDR1 MGHDK, CDR2 SYGVNS. CDR3 residues: CASSEGVIQETQYF. Here the CDR3 DNA reads TGTGCCAGCAGTGAGGGGGTCATCCAAGAGACCCAGTACTTC. The full variable domain, with the rest looked up from reference TRBV25-1 and TRBJ2-5, is EADIYQTPRYLVIGTGKKITLECSQTMGHDKMYWYQQDPGMELHLIHYSYGVNSTEKGDLSSESTVSRIRTEHFPLTLESARPSHTSQYLCASSEGVIQETQYFGPGTRLLVL.

This clonotype is labeled large (0.1 to 1%). The rearrangement joins TRBV19 to TRBJ1-1; D not certain. Deletions cut 11 bases from V and 10 bases from J, with 8 bases between. This CDR3 comprises 8 residues. CDR1 is LNHDA and CDR2 is SQIVND in the germline V gene (reference sequence). For the CDR3, the DNA is TGTGCCGGCCAGAGAGCTTTCTTT. Amino acid sequence: CAGQRAFF.

This clonotype is hyperexpanded by share. This chain links TRBV5-6 with TRBJ1-2; D is uncertain. With 0 bases removed from V and 4 bases from J, the gap between germline ends came to 16 bases. Germline V gene sequence: CDR1 SGHDT, CDR2 YYEEEE. The CDR3 length is 16 residues. Here the CDR3 DNA reads TGTGCCAGCAGCTTGGAAGTTGGCAGCGAGACCTATGGCTACACCTTC. Its protein is CASSLEVGSETYGYTF.

This clonotype has only a few counts. The chain joins TRBV19 to TRBJ1-1, with D possibly TRBD1 on 6 matching bases. In germline, CDR1 is LNHDA, CDR2 SQIVND (reference sequence). With 3 bases removed from V and 1 base from J, the gap between germline ends came to 12 bases. The CDR3 consists of 15 residues. The CDR3 DNA reads TGTGCCAGTAGTATCCTTACGACAGGGAACACTGAAGCTTTCTTT. It is translated as CASSILTTGNTEAFF.

By proportion, this clonotype is large. This rearrangement joins TRBV19 to TRBJ2-1, with D perhaps TRBD1 or TRBD2 (5 bases each). V gave up 1 base and J gave up 8 bases, with 12 bases separating them. CDR3 size: 14 residues. From germline, CDR1 is LNHDA and CDR2 SQIVND (reference sequence). The CDR3 DNA reads as TGTGCCAGTAGTATAGTATCCGGGACCGATGAGCAGTTCTTC. Translating gives CASSIVSGTDEQFF.

This clonotype is medium-sized by share. In DNA form, the CDR3 reads TGCGCCAGCAGCCCTTGGGCAGGGGGGAACACCATATATTTT. The encoded protein is CASSPWAGGNTIYF. The chain joins TRBV4-3 to TRBJ1-3, with 7 bases aligning to TRBD1. CDR3 size: 14 residues. Unmatched junction bases numbered 7, after V lost 4 bases and J lost 7 bases. Germline V lookup: CDR1 LGHNA, CDR2 YSLEER.

By proportion, this clonotype is large (0.1 to 1%). This chain uses TRBV20-1 with TRBJ2-7; D may correspond to TRBD1 or TRBD2 (5 bases each). Germline loops: CDR1 DFQATT, CDR2 SNEGSKA (reference sequence). The CDR3 sequence is 14 residues long. V lost 0 bases and J lost 4, with 13 bases in between. CDR3 in DNA: TGCAGTGCTAGAGACCGGGACCATGGGTACGAGCAGTACTTC. It is translated as CSARDRDHGYEQYF.

This clonotype is labeled as medium-sized. This chain links TRBV19 with TRBJ2-7, with a weak D call TRBD1 (6 bases). Trimming stripped 1 base from V and 2 bases from J, with 9 bases between. Looked up from germline, CDR1 is LNHDA and CDR2 is SQIVND (reference sequence). The CDR3 covers 14 residues. CDR3 DNA: TGTGCCAGTAGTATAGTGAACAGGGCCTACGAGCAGTACTTC. Its translation is CASSIVNRAYEQYF.

The chain employs TRBV7-2 and TRBJ2-5; tentative D call: TRBD2 (7 bases). Germline CDR1 reads SGHTA; CDR2 reads FQGNSA. There are 14 residues in the CDR3. V dropped 5 bases and J dropped 4 bases, with 14 bases sitting between them. CDR3 bases: TGTGCCAGCAGCCGACGGGGGGCGAGAGAGACCCAGTACTTC. Translation: CASSRRGARETQYF.

This clonotype qualifies as medium-sized. The J gene is TRBJ1-1, the V gene TRBV19, with 7 bases that match TRBD1. The trim removed 5 bases at V and 4 bases at J, leaving 7 bases unmatched. The CDR3 contains 14 residues. Per the germline V gene, CDR1 is LNHDA and CDR2 is SQIVND (reference sequence). CDR3 sequence: CASSLQGVITEAFF. The CDR3 coding sequence is TGTGCCAGTAGTCTCCAGGGGGTAATCACTGAAGCTTTCTTT.

This clonotype is medium-sized in the sample. V is TRBV19 and J is TRBJ2-2; D may be TRBD1 (5 bases). Germline CDR1 is LNHDA and CDR2 is SQIVND (reference sequence). The CDR3 contains 17 residues. The V and J ends lost 6 bases and 5 bases respectively, with 22 bases between them. CDR3 in DNA: TGTGCCAGTAGATGCAGGGCCCCGGGTCGCCAAACCGGGGAGCTGTTTTTT. It codes for CASRCRAPGRQTGELFF.

The V gene is TRBV2, the J gene TRBJ2-1, with 9 bases matching TRBD1. Germline V lookup: CDR1 SNHLY, CDR2 FYNNEI. J lost 8 bases, V lost 6 bases, and 11 bases had no gene match. The CDR3 loop spans 15 amino acids. This CDR3 reads CASRYPGTGLDEQFF. The CDR3 DNA reads TGTGCCAGCAGATACCCCGGGACAGGGCTGGATGAGCAGTTCTTC.

Within the sample, this clonotype is large (0.1 to 1%). This sequence joins TRBV25-1 and TRBJ1-4; 9 bases fit TRBD1. The CDR3 covers 19 residues. The germline V gene has CDR1 MGHDK and CDR2 SYGVNS. The trim removed 8 bases at V and 0 bases at J, leaving 16 bases unmatched. In DNA, the CDR3 is TGTGCCAGCGCCAAGGGGCCGGACAGGGGATGGGCAACTAATGAAAAACTGTTTTTT. It codes for CASAKGPDRGWATNEKLFF.

By sample fraction, this clonotype is large. The chain recombines TRBV9 with TRBJ2-3; 7 bases are a match to TRBD2. CDR3 size: 16 residues. V lost 3 bases and J lost 2; bases outside the gene matches: 9. Germline CDR1 SGDLS, CDR2 YYNGEE. CDR3 sequence: CASSERMGGITDTQYF. CDR3 coding DNA: TGTGCCAGCAGCGAGAGGATGGGGGGGATCACAGATACGCAGTATTTT.

This clonotype was seen a handful of times. The V call is TRBV4-1, the J call TRBJ2-7; TRBD1 is a possible D gene (6 bases). This CDR3 has 13 residues. V shed 2 bases and J shed 4 bases, with 9 bases lying between them. Looked up from germline, CDR1 is MGHRA and CDR2 is YSYEKL. CDR3 loop: CASSQNRDYEQYF. CDR3 bases: TGCGCCAGCAGCCAAAACAGGGATTACGAGCAGTACTTC.

This clonotype is hyperexpanded. The chain links TRBV2 to TRBJ1-3, with D unresolved. The CDR3 is made up of 14 amino acids. The germline V and J ends were trimmed by 3 bases and 0 bases, with 6 bases remaining between them. CDR1 is SNHLY, CDR2 FYNNEI, per germline. The CDR3 region has the DNA TGTGCCAGCAGTGACGACCTCTCTGGAAACACCATATATTTT. Protein sequence: CASSDDLSGNTIYF.

This clonotype is large within its sample. The V call is TRBV20-1, the J call TRBJ1-1; TRBD1 matches at 10 bases. From germline, CDR1 is DFQATT and CDR2 SNEGSKA (reference sequence). With V trimmed by 3 bases and J by 3 bases, 1 base remained unmatched. CDR3 size: 13 residues. The CDR3 DNA is TGCAGTGCTAGGGGGACAGGGGACACTGAAGCTTTCTTT. Translation gives CSARGTGDTEAFF.

The chain joins TRBV19 to TRBJ1-2; 8 bases map to TRBD1. Germline V gene lookup returns CDR1 LNHDA and CDR2 SQIVND (reference sequence). The CDR3 is 15 residues long. The V segment lost 5 bases and the J segment 7 bases; nucleotides outside the gene matches: 12. CDR3 sequence reads: CASSPSDRAFGGYTF. The CDR3 DNA sequence: TGTGCCAGTAGTCCCTCGGACAGGGCTTTCGGTGGCTACACCTTC. Full variable domain (rest looked up from reference TRBV19 and TRBJ1-2): DGGITQSPKYLFRKEGQNVTLSCEQNLNHDAMYWYRQDPGQGLRLIYYSQIVNDFQKGDIAEGYSVSREKKESFPLTVTSAQKNPTAFYLCASSPSDRAFGGYTFGSGTRLTVV.